This record covers a single TCR beta chain. Germline CDR1 SGHKS, CDR2 YYEKEE (reference sequence). Trimming shortened V by 3 bases and J by 2 bases, and 5 bases separated the two germline ends. The length of the CDR3 is 12 residues. Assay: immunoSEQ multiplex PCR; the TCRdb copy retains only in-frame clones and omits some. The table includes tens of thousands of clones, over 85% detected once. The data belong to a study of T cell changes during pregnancy in multiple sclerosis. The clonotype originates from a female donor with multiple sclerosis, enrolled in a pregnancy study. The chain joins TRBV5-5 to TRBJ1-1, with unresolved D. This specimen consisted of CD8+ T cells from peripheral blood mononuclear cells, obtained before pregnancy. CDR3 nucleotides: TGTGCCAGCAGCTCAGGAAACACTGAAGCTTTCTTT. Translating gives CASSSGNTEAFF.